The sequence of this TCR beta chain was determined in a study of blood T cell repertoires in COVID-19 (dated by TCRdb to between 2020 and 2021). For the study in its entirety: Samples covering the acute and convalescent phases of COVID-19 were provided by collaborators in the United States, Italy and Spain. The prospective study material was composed of cDNA or gDNA derived from T cells, B-cell-depleted T cells, or PBMCs. The dataset comprised deeply sampled blood TCRbeta repertoires from subjects exposed to, actively infected with, or recovered from COVID-19. The repertoires were released in a freely available public database meant as a resource for research on the immune response to SARS-CoV-2. The samples were drawn from two sources: the first 160 participants of the ongoing ImmuneRACE study, and 1,254 subjects contributed by 6 global collaborators. A de-identified subject ID, COVID-19 status, age in years and sex were almost always included in the sample metadata. HLA class I and class II types, where available, came from metadata supplied by the sample provider rather than from assay-based typing. Overall study outcomes, separate from this receptor: Clinical and demographic metadata were provided uncurated, with the amount varying by source and participant.

TCRbeta CDR3 regions were amplified from genomic DNA using the immunoSEQ Assay, a bias-controlled multiplex PCR. The published analysis was carried out like this. Within the assay, amplification of reference gene primers was used to estimate how many nucleated cells each sample contained. To quantify the absolute abundance of each unique TCRbeta CDR3 rearrangement, sequence reads were collapsed and filtered. For each sample, productive Simpson clonality was calculated as the square root of Simpson's diversity index across productive rearrangements. TCRdb's version of the immuneACCESS table is confined to in-frame rearrangements and falls short of the full clone set. An unresolved V gene accounts for under half of the shortfall where checked; the remainder is of unknown origin. V and J calls and clone size are as listed in that table; D and trimming were resolved from the DNA. This sample is represented by 300,000 to 400,000 clones; about 87% of them were singletons. Together, the top ten hold 2.3% of the sample.

One collaborating source in Seattle enrolled patients while the patients were actively infected and followed the patients over time throughout the course of disease. Whole blood was collected in K2EDTA tubes by collaborating institutions according to the institutions' own protocols. Collaborator samples were shipped for TCRbeta analysis as frozen whole blood, isolated PBMCs, or DNA extracted from either sample type. The germline V gene specifies SGHDT as CDR1 and YYEEEE as CDR2. Trimming removed 0 bases from V and 7 bases from J, leaving 10 bases between the germline ends. From cysteine to phenylalanine, the CDR3 is 13 amino acids long. The DNA shown is the 39-base CDR3, in frame from base 1. Details on this clone: Its antigen remains undetermined. Base qualities are not at hand, and no much larger clone is one base apart.

Sequencing was done on a sample of peripheral blood. The sequence came from a woman in her sixties or seventies with COVID-19, enrolled during active disease. The rearranged segments are TRBV5-6 and TRBJ2-5; tentative D gene TRBD2, with 5 bases matching. The DNA is TGTGCCAGCAGCTTGGGGGCCCGGGGGACCCAGTACTTC. Its amino acids are CASSLGARGTQYF.